These 22 T cell receptor beta chains were all obtained from the same sample, sequenced in a study of T cells in narcolepsy. This table comes from immunoSEQ multiplex PCR, and its TCRdb copy is limited to in-frame clones, with some not included. The sample lists fewer than 30,000 clones; 70% to 90% were seen once. Material: memory (CD45RA-) CD4+ T cells from blood. These TCRs come from a human donor in good health.

The chain links TRBV19 to TRBJ2-3; D may be TRBD1 or TRBD2 (7 bases each). The CDR3 is 15 amino acids. Trimming cost V 5 bases and J 2 bases, with 14 bases left between them. From germline, CDR1 is LNHDA and CDR2 SQIVND (reference sequence). The CDR3 DNA reads as TGTGCCAGTAGTGCCCAGGGGGGGAACACAGATACGCAGTATTTT. It codes for CASSAQGGNTDTQYF.

This chain uses TRBV14 with TRBJ2-2; D unclear. V lost 4 bases, J lost 1 base, and 10 bases lay in between. Germline V lookup: CDR1 SGHDN, CDR2 FVKESK. The CDR3 consists of 15 residues. The CDR3 reads CASSRELGNTGELFF. The CDR3 coding sequence is TGTGCCAGCAGCCGCGAGCTAGGGAACACCGGGGAGCTGTTTTTT.

This clone was recorded a few times. V gene TRBV19 combines with J gene TRBJ2-1, with 7 bases lining up with TRBD2. Germline V CDR1 and CDR2: LNHDA, SQIVND (reference sequence). The CDR3 length is 14 residues. Germline trimming cut 6 bases from V and 8 bases from J; bases unmatched to any gene: 10. The CDR3 sequence: CASRMTSPWDEQFF. The DNA of the CDR3 is TGTGCCAGTAGGATGACTAGCCCCTGGGATGAGCAGTTCTTC. Complete variable domain (other parts from reference TRBV19 and TRBJ2-1): DGGITQSPKYLFRKEGQNVTLSCEQNLNHDAMYWYRQDPGQGLRLIYYSQIVNDFQKGDIAEGYSVSREKKESFPLTVTSAQKNPTAFYLCASRMTSPWDEQFFGPGTRLTVL.

This chain connects TRBV6-5 to TRBJ1-1, with D perhaps matching TRBD1 (5 bases). Per the germline V gene, CDR1 is MNHEY and CDR2 is SVGAGI. This CDR3 comprises 14 residues. The V end was cut by 6 bases, the J end by 2 bases, with 13 bases between. The CDR3 sequence: CASRRGPTNTEAFF. The DNA for the CDR3 is TGTGCCAGCAGGCGGGGACCGACAAACACTGAAGCTTTCTTT.

This CDR3 reads CASSGTGGTQPQHF. CDR3 nucleotide sequence: TGTGCCAGCAGCGGGACAGGGGGCACTCAGCCCCAGCATTTT. The chain combines TRBV2 with TRBJ1-5; TRBD1 matches at 12 bases. Germline V CDR1 and CDR2: SNHLY, FYNNEI. The length of the CDR3 is 14 residues. V was clipped by 6 bases and J by 6 bases; unmatched bases: 3. Together with reference TRBV2 and TRBJ1-5, the CDR3 gives the full variable domain: EPEVTQTPSHQVTQMGQEVILRCVPISNHLYFYWYRQILGQKVEFLVSFYNNEISEKSEIFDDQFSVERPDGSNFTLKIRSTKLEDSAMYFCASSGTGGTQPQHFGDGTRLSIL.

The chain is built from TRBV2 and TRBJ2-2, with D perhaps TRBD2 (6 bases). Trimming removed 2 bases at V and 6 bases at J, with 7 bases between. The CDR3 loop spans 13 amino acids. Per germline, CDR1 SNHLY and CDR2 FYNNEI. CDR3 coding DNA: TGTGCCAGCAGTGAATGGGGGGCCGGGGAGCTGTTTTTT. Encoded protein: CASSEWGAGELFF.

The V call is TRBV28, the J call TRBJ2-1; 7 bases match TRBD2. Germline V gene lookup returns CDR1 MDHEN and CDR2 SYDVKM. The CDR3 loop spans 16 amino acids. After removal of 0 bases from V and 0 bases from J, the junction contained 2 bases not matched to a gene. CDR3 in amino acids: CASSLWGGSSYNEQFF. Here the CDR3 DNA reads TGTGCCAGCAGTTTATGGGGCGGGAGCTCCTACAATGAGCAGTTCTTC.

The V call is TRBV5-8, the J call TRBJ2-5, with TRBD1 identical over 9 bases. CDR1 and CDR2 from the germline V gene are SGHTS and YDEGEE. V lost 5 bases and J lost 5; bases outside the gene matches: 7. The CDR3 spans 14 residues. This chain's CDR3 is CASRWGTGSETQYF. Here the CDR3 DNA reads TGTGCCAGCAGATGGGGGACAGGGTCGGAGACCCAGTACTTC.

V and J are TRBV28 and TRBJ2-7; D assignment may be TRBD1 or TRBD2 (5 bases each). Germline V gene lookup returns CDR1 MDHEN and CDR2 SYDVKM. CDR3 length equals 14 residues. The ends were cut back, 2 bases at V and 2 bases at J, with 10 bases in the middle. The CDR3 reads CASSLGGLTYEQYF. The DNA for the CDR3 is TGTGCCAGCAGTTTAGGGGGTCTCACCTACGAGCAGTACTTC.

This clone was counted once. The chain carries TRBV19 and TRBJ2-1, with TRBD2 matching 9 bases. Unmatched junction bases numbered 7, after V lost 5 bases and J lost 2 bases. The CDR3 length is 16 residues. The germline gives CDR1 LNHDA, CDR2 SQIVND (reference sequence). CDR3 sequence (DNA): TGTGCCAGTAGTTTCCGACTAGCGGATACCTACAATGAGCAGTTCTTC. This gives the protein CASSFRLADTYNEQFF. Based on the CDR3 plus reference TRBV19 and TRBJ2-1, the full variable domain is DGGITQSPKYLFRKEGQNVTLSCEQNLNHDAMYWYRQDPGQGLRLIYYSQIVNDFQKGDIAEGYSVSREKKESFPLTVTSAQKNPTAFYLCASSFRLADTYNEQFFGPGTRLTVL.

This clone appeared a few times. This chain links TRBV5-8 with TRBJ2-3; D is tentatively TRBD1 or TRBD2 (5 bases each). V dropped 7 bases and J dropped 7 bases, with 22 bases sitting between them. This CDR3 has 15 amino acids. CDR1 SGHTS and CDR2 YDEGEE come from the germline V gene. The CDR3 reads CASRLGRADVNTQYF. CDR3 nucleotides: TGTGCCAGCCGCCTGGGGCGGGCGGATGTAAATACGCAGTATTTT.

The V and J genes are TRBV30 and TRBJ2-4; possible D gene TRBD1, 6 bases. Germline loops: CDR1 GTSNPN, CDR2 SVGIG (reference sequence). Deletions cut 2 bases from V and 0 bases from J, with 17 bases between. The CDR3 runs to 17 residues. CDR3 residues: CAWSSGQPALAKNIQYF. CDR3 bases: TGTGCCTGGAGTTCCGGACAGCCAGCCTTAGCCAAAAACATTCAGTACTTC.

The J gene is TRBJ2-1, the V gene TRBV11-2, with D perhaps matching TRBD2 (5 bases). The CDR3 is 12 residues long. The V gene's germline CDR1 is SGHAT and CDR2 FQNNGV. Trimming took off 2 bases at V and 10 bases at J, with 9 bases between the two ends. Here the CDR3 DNA reads TGTGCCAGCAGCTTATATCCGGGAGAGCAGTTCTTC. Its protein product is CASSLYPGEQFF.

This sequence joins TRBV29-1 and TRBJ2-2; 7 bases map to TRBD2. Germline loops: CDR1 SQVTM, CDR2 ANQGSEA. The CDR3 extends over 13 amino acids. The V and J ends lost 6 bases and 3 bases, in that order; junction bases with no gene match: 4. In DNA, the CDR3 is TGCAGCGTAGGGGACTACCACACCGGGGAGCTGTTTTTT. Its translation: CSVGDYHTGELFF.

Points on this clone: Other DNA sequences from this sample encode an identical CDR3 as well. The chain combines TRBV14 with TRBJ2-7; D unresolved. The germline gives CDR1 SGHDN, CDR2 FVKESK. V lost 1 base to trimming and J lost 1 base, with 8 bases between them. The CDR3 runs 14 residues. CDR3 in DNA: TGTGCCAGCAGCCAAGGAGCAGGTTCCTACGAGCAGTACTTC. It specifies CASSQGAGSYEQYF.

The V gene is TRBV7-8, the J gene TRBJ2-1, with TRBD1 identical over 7 bases. Germline assignment: CDR1 SGHVS and CDR2 FQNEAQ. This CDR3 is built from 15 residues. After removal of 2 bases from V and 3 bases from J, the junction contained 4 bases not matched to a gene. The CDR3 coding sequence is TGTGCCAGCAGCTTACCCAGGACAGGCTACAATGAGCAGTTCTTC. As protein: CASSLPRTGYNEQFF.

This chain links TRBV5-1 with TRBJ1-1, with 8 bases matching TRBD1. V lost 6 bases and J lost 5; bases outside the gene matches: 18. The CDR3 loop spans 17 amino acids. Germline values: CDR1 SGHRS, CDR2 YFSETQ. In DNA, the CDR3 is TGCGCCAGCACCTATGACGGGACAGGCCAGAAGGGGACTGAAGCTTTCTTT. Protein sequence: CASTYDGTGQKGTEAFF. The full variable domain, completed using reference TRBV5-1 and TRBJ1-1, is KAGVTQTPRYLIKTRGQQVTLSCSPISGHRSVSWYQQTPGQGLQFLFEYFSETQRNKGNFPGRFSGRQFSNSRSEMNVSTLELGDSALYLCASTYDGTGQKGTEAFFGQGTRLTVV.

This chain uses TRBV4-2 with TRBJ2-1; D not certain. V shed 0 bases and J shed 2 bases, with 8 bases lying between them. Germline assignment: CDR1 LGHNA and CDR2 YNFKEQ. The CDR3 runs 15 residues. CDR3 protein: CASSQELRTYNEQFF. In nucleotides, the CDR3 is TGTGCCAGCAGCCAAGAACTACGAACCTACAATGAGCAGTTCTTC.

This clone has only one observation. V gene TRBV7-2 combines with J gene TRBJ2-3, with 9 nucleotides matching TRBD2. Germline V gene lookup returns CDR1 SGHTA and CDR2 FQGNSA. This CDR3 contains 16 residues. With V trimmed by 3 bases and J by 1 base, 5 bases remained unmatched. This CDR3 is CASSFGSGSGTDTQYF. The DNA for the CDR3 is TGTGCCAGCAGCTTTGGTAGCGGGAGTGGCACAGATACGCAGTATTTT.

This clone was seen a single time. The CDR3 DNA is TGTGCCAGCGCCCAACTCCCCGAGACCCAGTACTTC. Protein product: CASAQLPETQYF. The chain joins TRBV6-5 to TRBJ2-5; D is uncertain. This CDR3 comprises 12 residues. Deletions cut 8 bases from V and 5 bases from J, with 12 bases between. Per germline, CDR1 MNHEY and CDR2 SVGAGI.

The rearrangement uses TRBV7-2 and TRBJ2-2, with 7 nucleotides matching TRBD2. There are 16 residues in the CDR3. The germline gives CDR1 SGHTA, CDR2 FQGNSA. Germline trimming cut 1 base from V and 4 bases from J; bases unmatched to any gene: 6. In nucleotides, the CDR3 is TGTGCCAGCAGCTTAGGACCGGGAGGTGTCACCGGGGAGCTGTTTTTT. This sequence encodes CASSLGPGGVTGELFF.

The rearrangement joins TRBV27 to TRBJ2-1; the match to TRBD2 covers 15 bases. The CDR3 runs 19 residues. Trimming took 6 bases from V and 3 from J; bases not matched to a gene: 12. The germline CDR1 and CDR2 sequences are MNHEY and SMNVEV (reference sequence). CDR3 in amino acids: CASSARTSGRERVYNEQFF. The CDR3 nucleotides are TGTGCCAGCAGCGCCCGGACTAGCGGGAGGGAGAGGGTCTACAATGAGCAGTTCTTC.